These 18 T cell receptor beta chains came from one sample sequenced in a study of blood T cell repertoires in COVID-19. Only in-frame clones appear in the TCRdb table, and some are missing; sequencing was by immunoSEQ multiplex PCR. The sample shows about 97,000 clones, 80% to 90% of them seen only once. Sequenced material: peripheral blood. Receptor source: a human donor in a cohort sampled during active COVID-19.

The rearrangement joins TRBV19 to TRBJ2-3; TRBD2 agrees at 11 bases. The V and J ends lost 3 bases and 0 bases, in that order; junction bases with no gene match: 2. The CDR3 covers 16 residues. CDR1 LNHDA and CDR2 SQIVND come from the germline V gene (reference sequence). The CDR3 loop reads CASSIWTSGSTDTQYF. CDR3 coding DNA: TGTGCCAGTAGTATCTGGACTAGCGGGAGCACAGATACGCAGTATTTT. The variable domain in full, completed from reference TRBV19 and TRBJ2-3, reads DGGITQSPKYLFRKEGQNVTLSCEQNLNHDAMYWYRQDPGQGLRLIYYSQIVNDFQKGDIAEGYSVSREKKESFPLTVTSAQKNPTAFYLCASSIWTSGSTDTQYFGPGTRLTVL.

J is TRBJ1-1 and V is TRBV10-3; D is unclear. V was pared by 2 bases and J by 6 bases, with 7 bases between. CDR1 and CDR2 (germline): ENHRY, SYGVKD. The CDR3 totals 12 residues. The CDR3 loop reads CAISEGGAEAFF. The CDR3 region has the DNA TGTGCCATCAGTGAGGGCGGGGCTGAAGCTTTCTTT.

The chain links TRBV25-1 to TRBJ1-2, with no clear D. Germline CDR1 reads MGHDK; CDR2 reads SYGVNS. Trimming stripped 0 bases from V and 8 bases from J, with 13 bases between. CDR3 size: 14 residues. The chain's CDR3 is CASSEYQEGRGYTF. The CDR3 DNA follows: TGTGCCAGCAGTGAATACCAGGAGGGTAGAGGCTACACCTTC.

The CDR3 DNA is TGTGCCAGCAGCTCAGGGACTAGCAGCACAGATACGCAGTATTTT. This sequence encodes CASSSGTSSTDTQYF. The chain employs TRBV9 and TRBJ2-3; 9 bases map to TRBD2. J was trimmed by 0 bases and V by 4 bases; bases with no gene match: 3. This CDR3 has 15 residues. Germline values: CDR1 SGDLS, CDR2 YYNGEE. The whole variable domain, remainder taken from reference TRBV9 and TRBJ2-3, is DSGVTQTPKHLITATGQRVTLRCSPRSGDLSVYWYQQSLDQGLQFLIQYYNGEERAKGNILERFSAQQFPDLHSELNLSSLELGDSALYFCASSSGTSSTDTQYFGPGTRLTVL.

V usage is TRBV6-9 and J usage is TRBJ1-4; 8 nucleotides align to TRBD1. Looked up from germline, CDR1 is MNHGY and CDR2 is SVAAGI. The CDR3 extends over 16 amino acids. Trimming at V came to 6 bases and at J to 0 bases, leaving 6 bases not matched to a gene. CDR3 bases: TGTGCCAGCAGGGGACAGGAGCCTTCAACTAATGAAAAACTGTTTTTT. Encoded protein: CASRGQEPSTNEKLFF.

DNA of the CDR3: TGTGCCAGCAGCTCACGGAGGGGGCTGAACACTGAAGCTTTCTTT. It yields the protein CASSSRRGLNTEAFF. The chain couples TRBV11-1 to TRBJ1-1; 7 bases map to TRBD1. There are 15 residues in the CDR3. Per the germline V gene, CDR1 is SGHAT and CDR2 is FQDESV (reference sequence). J gave up 0 bases and V 4 bases, and 5 bases lay outside the gene matches.

This clone was seen more than once but under ten times. The chain combines TRBV11-2 with TRBJ2-3; the match to TRBD1 covers 10 bases. This CDR3 comprises 15 residues. V gave up 6 bases and J gave up 1 base; unmatched junction bases: 4. CDR1 is SGHAT and CDR2 is FQNNGV in the germline V gene. The CDR3 DNA is TGTGCCAGCAGTACCGGGACAGGGGGCACAGATACGCAGTATTTT. It specifies CASSTGTGGTDTQYF.

The V and J genes are TRBV9 and TRBJ2-7; 7 bases fit TRBD2. Trimming took 0 bases from V and 7 from J; bases not matched to a gene: 4. In germline, CDR1 is SGDLS, CDR2 YYNGEE. The CDR3 runs to 13 residues. The CDR3 sequence: CASSVGDYGEQYF. The CDR3 nucleotides read TGTGCCAGCAGCGTAGGGGACTACGGGGAGCAGTACTTC.

As for this clone: Additional DNA sequences in this sample encode the identical CDR3. The genes are TRBV5-1 and TRBJ2-7; D not resolved. The CDR3 is made up of 14 amino acids. V was shortened by 3 bases and J by 0 bases, with 10 bases between the two germline ends. CDR1 and CDR2 (germline): SGHRS, YFSETQ. CDR3 protein: CASSSVTSSYEQYF. Written as DNA, the CDR3 is TGCGCCAGCAGCTCCGTAACGAGCTCCTACGAGCAGTACTTC.

V gene TRBV11-2 combines with J gene TRBJ2-7; 9 positions agree with TRBD1. Germline CDR1 SGHAT, CDR2 FQNNGV. The junction had 11 bases not matched to a gene; V was cut back by 5 bases and J by 3 bases. The CDR3 length is 16 residues. The CDR3 here is CASSPYGGTGSYEQYF. The CDR3, as DNA: TGTGCCAGCAGCCCCTATGGGGGGACAGGGAGCTACGAGCAGTACTTC.

V gene TRBV11-2 combines with J gene TRBJ1-2, with 8 positions matching TRBD1. This CDR3 has 15 amino acids. V shed 4 bases, J shed 7 bases, and the junction held 11 bases outside the gene matches. Germline V gene lookup returns CDR1 SGHAT and CDR2 FQNNGV. The chain's CDR3 is CASSWPPRRGLGYTF. The CDR3, as DNA: TGTGCCAGCAGCTGGCCTCCCCGCAGGGGGCTTGGCTACACCTTC. The whole variable domain, filled in from reference TRBV11-2 and TRBJ1-2, reads EAGVAQSPRYKIIEKRQSVAFWCNPISGHATLYWYQQILGQGPKLLIQFQNNGVVDDSQLPKDRFSAERLKGVDSTLKIQPAKLEDSAVYLCASSWPPRRGLGYTFGSGTRLTVV.

This clone appeared a single time. The V and J genes are TRBV2 and TRBJ2-7, with 7 bases lining up with TRBD2. CDR1 and CDR2 (germline): SNHLY, FYNNEI. The V segment lost 1 base and the J segment 6 bases; nucleotides outside the gene matches: 6. This CDR3 spans 14 amino acids. The CDR3 DNA reads TGTGCCAGCAGTGAAGGCGGGAGCGGTCGCGAGCAGTACTTC. Its protein is CASSEGGSGREQYF.

This clone was observed a single time. The rearrangement uses TRBV5-1 and TRBJ1-1; TRBD1 might be the D (5 bases). V lost 5 bases to trimming and J lost 1 base, with 21 bases between them. CDR1 is SGHRS, CDR2 YFSETQ, per germline. The CDR3 extends over 17 amino acids. The CDR3 region is CASSEDTSFGKNTEAFF. DNA of the CDR3: TGCGCCAGCAGTGAGGACACCTCCTTTGGGAAGAACACTGAAGCTTTCTTT. Looking up the rest from reference TRBV5-1 and TRBJ1-1 gives the full variable domain: KAGVTQTPRYLIKTRGQQVTLSCSPISGHRSVSWYQQTPGQGLQFLFEYFSETQRNKGNFPGRFSGRQFSNSRSEMNVSTLELGDSALYLCASSEDTSFGKNTEAFFGQGTRLTVV.

This rearrangement joins TRBV28 to TRBJ1-5; D might be TRBD1 (6 bases). V was shortened by 8 bases and J by 4 bases, with 18 bases between the two germline ends. The V gene's germline CDR1 is MDHEN and CDR2 SYDVKM. The CDR3 consists of 15 residues. In DNA, the CDR3 is TGTGCCAGCCATCAAGAGACAGGTGGGAATCAGCCCCAGCATTTT. This translates into CASHQETGGNQPQHF. Full variable domain (rest looked up from reference TRBV28 and TRBJ1-5): DVKVTQSSRYLVKRTGEKVFLECVQDMDHENMFWYRQDPGLGLRLIYFSYDVKMKEKGDIPEGYSVSREKKERFSLILESASTNQTSMYLCASHQETGGNQPQHFGDGTRLSIL.

About this clone itself: A read error may produce the germline difference seen at one junction end. The rearrangement joins TRBV2 to TRBJ2-7, with D possibly matching TRBD1 (7 bases). Germline V gene sequence: CDR1 SNHLY, CDR2 FYNNEI. This CDR3 is 14 amino acids long. CDR3 amino acids: CASNRQGLSDEQYF. As DNA, the CDR3 is TGTGCCAGCAACCGACAGGGACTCTCCGACGAGCAGTACTTC.

J is TRBJ2-2 and V is TRBV10-1; D might be TRBD1 (6 bases). Trimming pared 4 bases from V and 3 bases from J, leaving 15 bases between. From germline, CDR1 is WNHNN and CDR2 SYGVQD (reference sequence). This CDR3 region has 16 residues. CDR3 sequence (DNA): TGCGCCAGCAGTGCGCGGGTGACAGGAGACACCGGGGAGCTGTTTTTT. Translated: CASSARVTGDTGELFF.

The rearrangement links TRBV24-1 to TRBJ2-6, with D possibly being TRBD2 (6 bases). Germline values: CDR1 KGHDR, CDR2 SFDVKD. The length of the CDR3 is 15 residues. Trimming removed 5 bases at V and 0 bases at J, with 7 bases between. The CDR3, as DNA: TGTGCCACCAGTGCCGGGGGCTCTGGGGCCAACGTCCTGACTTTC. Encoded protein: CATSAGGSGANVLTF.

The genes are TRBV14 and TRBJ2-7; 9 bases match TRBD2. The CDR3 covers 15 residues. Trimming took 0 bases from V and 8 from J; bases not matched to a gene: 8. From germline, CDR1 is SGHDN and CDR2 FVKESK. This CDR3 reads CASSQELAGLRKQYF. The DNA of the CDR3 is TGTGCCAGCAGCCAAGAGCTAGCGGGGTTACGCAAGCAGTACTTC.